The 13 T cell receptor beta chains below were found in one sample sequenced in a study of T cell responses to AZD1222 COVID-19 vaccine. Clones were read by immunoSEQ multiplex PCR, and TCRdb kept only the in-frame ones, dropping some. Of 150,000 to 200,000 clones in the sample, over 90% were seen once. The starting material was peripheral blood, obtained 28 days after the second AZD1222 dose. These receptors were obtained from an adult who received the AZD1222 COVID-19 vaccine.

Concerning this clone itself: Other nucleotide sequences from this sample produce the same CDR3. The CDR3 loop reads CASSLDKNTEAFF. CDR3 DNA: TGTGCCAGCTCACTCGACAAGAACACTGAAGCTTTCTTT. This chain uses TRBV18 with TRBJ1-1; D call uncertain. This CDR3 has 13 amino acids. V was shortened by 4 bases and J by 1 base, with 7 bases between the two germline ends. The germline gives CDR1 KGHSH, CDR2 LQKENI.

As DNA, the CDR3 is TGCGCCAGCAGCTTCGACAGACTCATAACCTACGAGCAGTACTTC. Amino acid sequence: CASSFDRLITYEQYF. The chain recombines TRBV5-1 with TRBJ2-7; perhaps TRBD1 as D (5 bases). Trimming shortened V by 2 bases and J by 2 bases, and 14 bases separated the two germline ends. This CDR3 comprises 15 residues. In germline, CDR1 is SGHRS, CDR2 YFSETQ.

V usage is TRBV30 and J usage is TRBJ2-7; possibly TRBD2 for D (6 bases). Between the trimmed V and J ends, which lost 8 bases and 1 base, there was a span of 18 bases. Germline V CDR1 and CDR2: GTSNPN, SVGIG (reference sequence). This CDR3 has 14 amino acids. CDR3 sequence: CAAREAWMSYEQYF. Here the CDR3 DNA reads TGTGCCGCGAGGGAGGCCTGGATGTCCTACGAGCAGTACTTC.

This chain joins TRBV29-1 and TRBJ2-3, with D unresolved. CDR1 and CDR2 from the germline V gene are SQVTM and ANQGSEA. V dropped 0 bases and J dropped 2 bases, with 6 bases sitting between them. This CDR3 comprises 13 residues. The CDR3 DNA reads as TGCAGCGTTGAAGATGACCTCACAGATACGCAGTATTTT. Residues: CSVEDDLTDTQYF.

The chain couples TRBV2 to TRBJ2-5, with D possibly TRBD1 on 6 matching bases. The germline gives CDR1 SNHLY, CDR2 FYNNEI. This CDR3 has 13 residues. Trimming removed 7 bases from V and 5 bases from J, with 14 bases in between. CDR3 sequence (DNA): TGTGCCAGCAACACCGACCAGGGGGAGACCCAGTACTTC. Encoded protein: CASNTDQGETQYF.

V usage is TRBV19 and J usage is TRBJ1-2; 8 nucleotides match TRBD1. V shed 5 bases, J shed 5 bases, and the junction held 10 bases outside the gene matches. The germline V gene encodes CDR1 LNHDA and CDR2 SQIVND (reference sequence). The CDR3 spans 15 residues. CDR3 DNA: TGTGCCAGTAGTCGTTCAGGGGGCGGTTTTTATGGCTACACCTTC. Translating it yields CASSRSGGGFYGYTF. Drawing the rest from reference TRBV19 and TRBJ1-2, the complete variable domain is DGGITQSPKYLFRKEGQNVTLSCEQNLNHDAMYWYRQDPGQGLRLIYYSQIVNDFQKGDIAEGYSVSREKKESFPLTVTSAQKNPTAFYLCASSRSGGGFYGYTFGSGTRLTVV.

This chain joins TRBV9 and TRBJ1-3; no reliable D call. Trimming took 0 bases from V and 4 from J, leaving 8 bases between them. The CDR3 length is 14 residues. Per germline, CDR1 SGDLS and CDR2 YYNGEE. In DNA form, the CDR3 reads TGTGCCAGCAGCGTAGCAGACGTCGGAAACACCATATATTTT. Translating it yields CASSVADVGNTIYF.

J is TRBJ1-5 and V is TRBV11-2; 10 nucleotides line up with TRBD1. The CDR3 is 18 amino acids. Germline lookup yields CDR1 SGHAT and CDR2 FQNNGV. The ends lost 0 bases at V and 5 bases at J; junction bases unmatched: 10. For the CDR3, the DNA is TGTGCCAGCAGCTTAGATGAGACAGGGGGCATTGTTTATCAGCCCCAGCATTTT. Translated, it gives CASSLDETGGIVYQPQHF.

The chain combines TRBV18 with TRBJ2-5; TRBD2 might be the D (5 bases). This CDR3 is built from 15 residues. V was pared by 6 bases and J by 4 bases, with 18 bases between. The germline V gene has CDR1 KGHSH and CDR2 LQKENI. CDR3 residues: CASSRPGPRGETQYF. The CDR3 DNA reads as TGTGCCAGCTCCCGCCCGGGCCCCCGGGGAGAGACCCAGTACTTC.

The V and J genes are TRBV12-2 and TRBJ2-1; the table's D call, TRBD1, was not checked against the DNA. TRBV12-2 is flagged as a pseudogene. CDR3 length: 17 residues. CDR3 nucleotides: TGTGCAAGTCGCTTAGCGGCAACAGGGGGCTACCACAATGAGCAGTTCTTC. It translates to CASRLAATGGYHNEQFF.

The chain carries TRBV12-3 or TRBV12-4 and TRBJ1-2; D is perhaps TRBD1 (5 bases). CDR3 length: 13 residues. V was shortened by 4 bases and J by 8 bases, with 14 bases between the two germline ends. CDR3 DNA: TGTGCCAGCAGTTACCAGGGAGCCTTCGGCTACACCTTC. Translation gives CASSYQGAFGYTF.

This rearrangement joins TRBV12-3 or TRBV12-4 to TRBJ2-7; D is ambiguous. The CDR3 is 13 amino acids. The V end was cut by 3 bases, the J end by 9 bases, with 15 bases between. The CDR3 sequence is CASSFGPLPWQYF. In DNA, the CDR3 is TGTGCCAGCAGTTTCGGACCCCTCCCGTGGCAGTACTTC.

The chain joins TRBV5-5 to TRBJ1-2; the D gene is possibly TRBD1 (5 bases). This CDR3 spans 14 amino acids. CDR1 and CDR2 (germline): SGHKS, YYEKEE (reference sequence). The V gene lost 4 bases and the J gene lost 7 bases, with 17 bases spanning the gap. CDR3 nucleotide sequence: TGTGCCAGCAGCGGAGGAAATACAGGATCTGGCTACACCTTC. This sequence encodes CASSGGNTGSGYTF.